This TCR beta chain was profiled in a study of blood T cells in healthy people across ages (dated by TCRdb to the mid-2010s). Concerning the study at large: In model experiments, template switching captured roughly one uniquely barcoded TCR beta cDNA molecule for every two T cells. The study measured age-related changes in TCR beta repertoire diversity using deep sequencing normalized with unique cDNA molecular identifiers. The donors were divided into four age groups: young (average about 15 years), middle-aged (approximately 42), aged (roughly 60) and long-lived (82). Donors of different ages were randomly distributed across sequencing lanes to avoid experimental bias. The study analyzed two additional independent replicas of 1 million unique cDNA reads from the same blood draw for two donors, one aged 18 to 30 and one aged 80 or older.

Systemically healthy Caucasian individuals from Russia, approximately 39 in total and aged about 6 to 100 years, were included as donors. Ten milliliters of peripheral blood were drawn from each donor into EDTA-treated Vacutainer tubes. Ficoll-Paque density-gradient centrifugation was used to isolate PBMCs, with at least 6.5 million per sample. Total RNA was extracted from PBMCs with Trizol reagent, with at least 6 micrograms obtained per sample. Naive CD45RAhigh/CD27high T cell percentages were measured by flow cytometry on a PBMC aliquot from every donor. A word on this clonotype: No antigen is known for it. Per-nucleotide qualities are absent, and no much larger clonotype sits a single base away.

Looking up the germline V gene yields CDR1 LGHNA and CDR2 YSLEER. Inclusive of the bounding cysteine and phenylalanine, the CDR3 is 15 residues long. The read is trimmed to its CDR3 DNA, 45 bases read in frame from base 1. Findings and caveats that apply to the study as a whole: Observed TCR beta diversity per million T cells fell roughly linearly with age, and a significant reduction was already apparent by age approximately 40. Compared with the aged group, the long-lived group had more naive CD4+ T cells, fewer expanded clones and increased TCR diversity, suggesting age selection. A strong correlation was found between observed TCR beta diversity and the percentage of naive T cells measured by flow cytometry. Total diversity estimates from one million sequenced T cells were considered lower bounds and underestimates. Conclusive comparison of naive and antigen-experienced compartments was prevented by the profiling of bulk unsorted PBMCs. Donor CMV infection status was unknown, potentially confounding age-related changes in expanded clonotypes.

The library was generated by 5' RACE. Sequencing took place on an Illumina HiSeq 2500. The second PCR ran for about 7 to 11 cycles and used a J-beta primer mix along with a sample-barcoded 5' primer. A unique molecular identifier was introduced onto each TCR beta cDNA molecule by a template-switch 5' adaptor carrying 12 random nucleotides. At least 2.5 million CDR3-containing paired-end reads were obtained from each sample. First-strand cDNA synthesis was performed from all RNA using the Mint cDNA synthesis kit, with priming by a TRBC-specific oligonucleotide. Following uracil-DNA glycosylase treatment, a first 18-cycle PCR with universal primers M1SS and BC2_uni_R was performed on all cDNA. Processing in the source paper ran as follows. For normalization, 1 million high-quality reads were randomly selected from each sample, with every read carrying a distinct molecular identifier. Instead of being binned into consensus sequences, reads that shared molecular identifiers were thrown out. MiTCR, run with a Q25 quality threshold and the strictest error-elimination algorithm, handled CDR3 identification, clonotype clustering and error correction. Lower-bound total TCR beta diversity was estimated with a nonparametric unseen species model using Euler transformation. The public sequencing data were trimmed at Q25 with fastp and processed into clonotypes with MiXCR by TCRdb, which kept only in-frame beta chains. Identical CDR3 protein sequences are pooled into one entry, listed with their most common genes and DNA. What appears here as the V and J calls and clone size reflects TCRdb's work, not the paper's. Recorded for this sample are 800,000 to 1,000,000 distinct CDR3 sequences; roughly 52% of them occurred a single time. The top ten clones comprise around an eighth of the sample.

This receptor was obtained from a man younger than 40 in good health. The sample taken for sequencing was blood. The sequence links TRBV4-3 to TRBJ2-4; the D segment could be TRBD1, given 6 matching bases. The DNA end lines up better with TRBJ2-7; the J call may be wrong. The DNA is TGCGCCAGCAGCCACGATGCGTACAGGGTTCGCGAGCAGTACTTC. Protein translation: CASSHDAYRVREQYF.